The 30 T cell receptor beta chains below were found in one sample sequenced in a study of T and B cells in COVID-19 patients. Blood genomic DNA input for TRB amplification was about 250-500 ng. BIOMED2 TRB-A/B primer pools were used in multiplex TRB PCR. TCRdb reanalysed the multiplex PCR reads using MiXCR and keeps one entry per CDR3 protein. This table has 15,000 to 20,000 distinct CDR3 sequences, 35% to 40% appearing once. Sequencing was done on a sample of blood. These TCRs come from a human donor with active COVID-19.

CDR3 DNA sequence: TGTGCCAGCAGCTTGGTAGGACAACAAGAGACCCAGTACTTC. Residues: CASSLVGQQETQYF. The chain recombines TRBV5-4 with TRBJ2-5; D might be TRBD1 (5 bases). CDR3 size: 14 residues. CDR1 is SGHNT, CDR2 YYREEE, per germline (reference sequence). Trimming removed 0 bases at V and 2 bases at J, with 8 bases between.

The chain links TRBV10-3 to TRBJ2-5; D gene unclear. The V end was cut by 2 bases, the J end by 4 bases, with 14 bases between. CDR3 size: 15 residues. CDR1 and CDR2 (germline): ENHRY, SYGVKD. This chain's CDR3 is CAISEGAEAGETQYF. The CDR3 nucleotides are TGTGCCATCAGTGAGGGTGCCGAGGCAGGAGAGACCCAGTACTTC.

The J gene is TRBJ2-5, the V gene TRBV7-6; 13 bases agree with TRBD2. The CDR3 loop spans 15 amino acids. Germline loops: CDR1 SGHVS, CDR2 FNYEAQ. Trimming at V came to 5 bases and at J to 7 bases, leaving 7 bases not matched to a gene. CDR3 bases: TGTGCCAGCAGCCAACTAGCGGGGGGGCTTGGGACCCAGTACTTC. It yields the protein CASSQLAGGLGTQYF.

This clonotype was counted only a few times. CDR3 region: CASSRIAGGQETQYF. CDR3 bases: TGTGCCAGCAGCAGAATAGCGGGGGGCCAAGAGACCCAGTACTTC. The chain couples TRBV5-4 to TRBJ2-5; 10 bases are a match to TRBD2. Per germline, CDR1 SGHNT and CDR2 YYREEE (reference sequence). After removal of 4 bases from V and 1 base from J, the junction contained 4 bases not matched to a gene. This CDR3 is built from 15 residues.

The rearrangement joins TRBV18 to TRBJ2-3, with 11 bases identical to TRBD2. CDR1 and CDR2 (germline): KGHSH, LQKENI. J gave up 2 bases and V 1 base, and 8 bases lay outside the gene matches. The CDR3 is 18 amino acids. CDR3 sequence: CASSPRALAGGTTDTQYF. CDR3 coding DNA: TGTGCCAGCTCACCACGCGCGCTAGCGGGGGGAACCACAGATACGCAGTATTTT. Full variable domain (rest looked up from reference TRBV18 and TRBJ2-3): NAGVMQNPRHLVRRRGQEARLRCSPMKGHSHVYWYRQLPEEGLKFMVYLQKENIIDESGMPKERFSAEFPKEGPSILRIQQVVRGDSAAYFCASSPRALAGGTTDTQYFGPGTRLTVL.

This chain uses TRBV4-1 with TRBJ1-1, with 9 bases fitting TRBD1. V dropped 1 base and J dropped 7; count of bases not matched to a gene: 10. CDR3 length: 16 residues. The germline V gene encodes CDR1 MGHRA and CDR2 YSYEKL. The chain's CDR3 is CASSQGGTGWSGEAFF. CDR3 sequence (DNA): TGCGCCAGCAGCCAAGGCGGGACAGGGTGGAGTGGTGAAGCTTTCTTT.

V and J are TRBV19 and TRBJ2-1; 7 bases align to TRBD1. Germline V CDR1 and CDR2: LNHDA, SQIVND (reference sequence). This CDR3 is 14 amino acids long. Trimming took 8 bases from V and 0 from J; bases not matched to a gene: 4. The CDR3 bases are TGTGCCAGTGAACAGGGGAGCTCCTACAATGAGCAGTTCTTC. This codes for CASEQGSSYNEQFF.

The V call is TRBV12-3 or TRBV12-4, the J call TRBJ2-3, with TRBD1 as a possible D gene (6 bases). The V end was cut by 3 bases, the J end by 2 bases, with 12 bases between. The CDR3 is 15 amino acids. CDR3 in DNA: TGTGCCAGCAGTTTGGTACAGGGTGACACAGATACGCAGTATTTT. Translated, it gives CASSLVQGDTDTQYF.

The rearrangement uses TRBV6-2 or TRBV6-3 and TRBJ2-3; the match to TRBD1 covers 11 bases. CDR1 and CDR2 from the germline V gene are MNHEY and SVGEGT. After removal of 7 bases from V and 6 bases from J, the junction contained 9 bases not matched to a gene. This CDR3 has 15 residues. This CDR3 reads CASIPRTGGDDTQYF. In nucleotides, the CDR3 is TGTGCCAGCATCCCCCGGACAGGGGGCGACGATACGCAGTATTTT.

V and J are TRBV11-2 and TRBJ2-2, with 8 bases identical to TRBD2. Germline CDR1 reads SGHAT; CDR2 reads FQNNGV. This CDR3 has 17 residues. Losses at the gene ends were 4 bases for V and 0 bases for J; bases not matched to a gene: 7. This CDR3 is CASSSRGGAANTGELFF. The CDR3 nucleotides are TGTGCCAGCAGCTCCCGGGGGGGAGCCGCGAACACCGGGGAGCTGTTTTTT.

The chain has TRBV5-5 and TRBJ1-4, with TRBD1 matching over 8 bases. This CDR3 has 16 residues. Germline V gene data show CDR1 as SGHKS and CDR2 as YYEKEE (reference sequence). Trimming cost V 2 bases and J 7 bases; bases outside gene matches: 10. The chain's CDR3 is CASSFRQGAVVEKLFF. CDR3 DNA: TGTGCCAGCAGCTTCAGGCAGGGGGCTGTGGTTGAAAAACTGTTTTTT.

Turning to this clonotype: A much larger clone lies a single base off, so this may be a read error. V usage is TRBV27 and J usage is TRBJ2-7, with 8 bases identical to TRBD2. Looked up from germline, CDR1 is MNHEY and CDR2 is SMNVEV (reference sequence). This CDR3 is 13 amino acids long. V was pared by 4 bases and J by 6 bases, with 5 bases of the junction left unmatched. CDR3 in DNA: TGTGCCAGCAGTTCGGCCGCGGGGGGCGAGCAGTACTTC. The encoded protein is CASSSAAGGEQYF.

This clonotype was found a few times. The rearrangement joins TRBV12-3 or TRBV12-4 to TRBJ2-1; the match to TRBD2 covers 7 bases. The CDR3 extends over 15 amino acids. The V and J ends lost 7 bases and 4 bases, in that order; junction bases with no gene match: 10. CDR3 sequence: CASTIRSGGYNEQFF. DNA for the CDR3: TGTGCCAGCACCATAAGGTCGGGGGGATACAATGAGCAGTTCTTC.

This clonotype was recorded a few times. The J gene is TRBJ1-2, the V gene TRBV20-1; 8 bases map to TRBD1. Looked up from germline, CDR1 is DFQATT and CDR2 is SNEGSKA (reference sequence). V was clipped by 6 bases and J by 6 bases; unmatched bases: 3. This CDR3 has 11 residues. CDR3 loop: CSARGRDGYTF. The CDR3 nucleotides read TGCAGTGCCAGGGGGCGGGATGGCTACACCTTC.

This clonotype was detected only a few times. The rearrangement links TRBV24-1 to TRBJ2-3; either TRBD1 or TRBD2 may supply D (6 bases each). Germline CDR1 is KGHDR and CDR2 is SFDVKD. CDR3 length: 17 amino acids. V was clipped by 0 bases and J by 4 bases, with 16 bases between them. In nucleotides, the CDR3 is TGTGCCACCAGTGATTTGAGGCCGGGGGCAGGATCAGATACGCAGTATTTT. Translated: CATSDLRPGAGSDTQYF.

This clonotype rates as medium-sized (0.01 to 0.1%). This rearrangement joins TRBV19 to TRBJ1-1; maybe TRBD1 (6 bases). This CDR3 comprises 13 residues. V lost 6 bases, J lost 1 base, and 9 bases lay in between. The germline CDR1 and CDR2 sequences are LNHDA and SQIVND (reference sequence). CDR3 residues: CASSGQRNTEAFF. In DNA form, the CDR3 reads TGTGCCAGTAGCGGACAGAGGAACACTGAAGCTTTCTTT.

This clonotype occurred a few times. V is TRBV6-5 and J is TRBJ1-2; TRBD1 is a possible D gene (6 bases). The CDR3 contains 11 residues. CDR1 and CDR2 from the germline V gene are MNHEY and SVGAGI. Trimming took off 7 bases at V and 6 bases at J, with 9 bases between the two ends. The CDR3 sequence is CASTSGDGYTF. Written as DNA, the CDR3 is TGTGCCAGCACCTCAGGGGATGGCTACACCTTC.

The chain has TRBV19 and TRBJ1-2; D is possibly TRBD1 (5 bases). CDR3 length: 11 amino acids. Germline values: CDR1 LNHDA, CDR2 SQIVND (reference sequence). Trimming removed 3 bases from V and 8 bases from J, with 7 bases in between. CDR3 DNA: TGTGCCAGTAGTATCCAGGGAGGCTACACCTTC. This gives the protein CASSIQGGYTF.

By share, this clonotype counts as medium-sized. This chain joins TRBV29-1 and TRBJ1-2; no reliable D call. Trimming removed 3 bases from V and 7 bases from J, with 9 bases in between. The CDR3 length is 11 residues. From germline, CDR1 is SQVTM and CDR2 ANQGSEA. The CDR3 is CSVDTDIGYTF. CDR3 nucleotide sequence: TGCAGCGTTGATACTGACATTGGCTACACCTTC.

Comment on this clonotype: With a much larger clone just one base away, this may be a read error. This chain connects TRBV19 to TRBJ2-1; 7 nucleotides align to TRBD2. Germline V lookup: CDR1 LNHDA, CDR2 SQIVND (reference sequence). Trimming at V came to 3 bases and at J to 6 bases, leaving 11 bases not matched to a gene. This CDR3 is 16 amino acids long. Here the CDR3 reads CASSMPLAVGFNEQFF. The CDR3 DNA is TGTGCCAGTAGTATGCCTCTAGCGGTGGGGTTCAATGAGCAGTTCTTC.

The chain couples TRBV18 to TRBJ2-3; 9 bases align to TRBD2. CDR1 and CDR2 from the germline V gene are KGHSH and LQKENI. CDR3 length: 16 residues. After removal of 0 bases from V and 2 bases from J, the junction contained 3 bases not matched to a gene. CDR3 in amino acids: CASSPPGTSLTDTQYF. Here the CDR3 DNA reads TGTGCCAGCTCACCACCCGGGACTAGCCTCACAGATACGCAGTATTTT.

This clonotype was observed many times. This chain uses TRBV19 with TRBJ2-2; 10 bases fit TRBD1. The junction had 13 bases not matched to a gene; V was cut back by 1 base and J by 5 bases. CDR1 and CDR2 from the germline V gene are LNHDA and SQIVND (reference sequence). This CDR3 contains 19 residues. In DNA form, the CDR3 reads TGTGCCAGTAGTATAGGCATTTGGGACGGGACAGGGGTAACCGGGGAGCTGTTTTTT. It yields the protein CASSIGIWDGTGVTGELFF.

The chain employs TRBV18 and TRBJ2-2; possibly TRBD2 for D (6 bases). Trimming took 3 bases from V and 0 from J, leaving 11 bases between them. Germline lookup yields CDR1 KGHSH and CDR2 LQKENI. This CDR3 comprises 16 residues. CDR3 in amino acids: CASSPVGGANTGELFF. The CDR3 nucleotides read TGTGCCAGCTCACCGGTCGGGGGAGCGAACACCGGGGAGCTGTTTTTT.

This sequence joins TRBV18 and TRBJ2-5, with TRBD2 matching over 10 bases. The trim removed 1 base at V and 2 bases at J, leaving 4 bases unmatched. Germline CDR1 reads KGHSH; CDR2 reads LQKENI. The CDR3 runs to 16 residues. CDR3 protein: CASSPLAAGGQETQYF. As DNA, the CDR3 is TGTGCCAGCTCACCACTCGCAGCGGGGGGGCAAGAGACCCAGTACTTC.

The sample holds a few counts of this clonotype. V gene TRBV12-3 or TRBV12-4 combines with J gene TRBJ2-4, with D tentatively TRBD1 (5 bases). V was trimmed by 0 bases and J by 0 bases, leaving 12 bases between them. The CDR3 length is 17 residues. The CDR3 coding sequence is TGTGCCAGCAGTTTAGCCCACAGGCAAGGAGCCAAAAACATTCAGTACTTC. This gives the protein CASSLAHRQGAKNIQYF.

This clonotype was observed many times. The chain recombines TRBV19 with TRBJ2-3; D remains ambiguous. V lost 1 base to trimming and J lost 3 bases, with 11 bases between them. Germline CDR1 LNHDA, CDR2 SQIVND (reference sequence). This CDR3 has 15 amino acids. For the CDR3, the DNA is TGTGCCAGTAGTATAGGTGGTGTAAGAACAGATACGCAGTATTTT. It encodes CASSIGGVRTDTQYF. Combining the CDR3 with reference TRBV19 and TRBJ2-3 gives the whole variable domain DGGITQSPKYLFRKEGQNVTLSCEQNLNHDAMYWYRQDPGQGLRLIYYSQIVNDFQKGDIAEGYSVSREKKESFPLTVTSAQKNPTAFYLCASSIGGVRTDTQYFGPGTRLTVL.

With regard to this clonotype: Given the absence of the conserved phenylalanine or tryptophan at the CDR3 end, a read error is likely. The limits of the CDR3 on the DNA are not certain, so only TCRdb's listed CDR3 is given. Here the CDR3 reads CASSRSSG. The V and J genes are TRBV6-5 and TRBJ2-6; the D call in the table, TRBD2, was not verified against the DNA. From its first to its last residue, the CDR3 has 8 amino acids. Germline CDR1 and CDR2: MNHEY and SVGAGI.

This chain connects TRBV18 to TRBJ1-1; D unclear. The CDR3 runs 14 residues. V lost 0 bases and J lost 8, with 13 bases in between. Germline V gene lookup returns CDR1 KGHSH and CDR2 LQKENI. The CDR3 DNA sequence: TGTGCCAGCTCACCACCGGCCTACGCCGCGGAAGCTTTCTTT. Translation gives CASSPPAYAAEAFF.

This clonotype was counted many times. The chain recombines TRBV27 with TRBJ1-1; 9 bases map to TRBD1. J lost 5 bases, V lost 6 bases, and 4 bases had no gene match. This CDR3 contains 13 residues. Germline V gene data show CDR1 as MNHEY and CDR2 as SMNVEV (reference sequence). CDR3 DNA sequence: TGTGCCAGCAGGACAGGGGGAGGGACTGAAGCTTTCTTT. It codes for CASRTGGGTEAFF.

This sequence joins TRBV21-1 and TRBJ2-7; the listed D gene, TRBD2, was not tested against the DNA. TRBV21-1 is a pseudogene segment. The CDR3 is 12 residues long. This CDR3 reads CASSKDSPRKYV. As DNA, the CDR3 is TGTGCCAGCAGCAAGGACAGTCCCCGGAAGTACGTC.